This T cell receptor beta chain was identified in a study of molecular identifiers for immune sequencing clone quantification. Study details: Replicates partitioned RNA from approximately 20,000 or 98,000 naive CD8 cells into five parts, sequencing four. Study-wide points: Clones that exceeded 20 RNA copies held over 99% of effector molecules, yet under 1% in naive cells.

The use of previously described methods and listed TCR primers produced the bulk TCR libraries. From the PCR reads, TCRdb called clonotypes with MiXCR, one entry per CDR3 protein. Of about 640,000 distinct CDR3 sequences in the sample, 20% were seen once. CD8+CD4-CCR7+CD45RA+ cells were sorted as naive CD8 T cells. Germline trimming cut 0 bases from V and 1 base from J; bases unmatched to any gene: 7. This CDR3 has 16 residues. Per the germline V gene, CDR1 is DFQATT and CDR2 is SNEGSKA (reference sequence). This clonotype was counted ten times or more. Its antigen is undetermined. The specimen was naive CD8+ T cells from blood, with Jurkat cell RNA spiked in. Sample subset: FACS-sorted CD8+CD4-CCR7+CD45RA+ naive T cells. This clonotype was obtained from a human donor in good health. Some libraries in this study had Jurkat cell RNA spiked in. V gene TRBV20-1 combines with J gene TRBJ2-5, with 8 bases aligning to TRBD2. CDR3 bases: TGCAGTGCTAGAGATCTAGGGCTAGCGGGCCAAGAGACCCAGTACTTC. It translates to CSARDLGLAGQETQYF.